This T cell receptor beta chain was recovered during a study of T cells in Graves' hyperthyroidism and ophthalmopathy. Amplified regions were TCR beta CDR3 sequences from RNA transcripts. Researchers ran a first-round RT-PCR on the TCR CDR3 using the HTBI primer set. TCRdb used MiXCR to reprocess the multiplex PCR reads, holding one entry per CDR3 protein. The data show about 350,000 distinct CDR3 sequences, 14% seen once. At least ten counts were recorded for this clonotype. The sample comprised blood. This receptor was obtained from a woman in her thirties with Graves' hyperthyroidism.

CDR3 in amino acids: CASSRQGPFYEQYF. The CDR3 DNA is TGTGCCAGCAGCCGACAGGGGCCGTTCTACGAGCAGTACTTC. The chain couples TRBV2 to TRBJ2-7, with 8 bases aligning to TRBD1. Germline lookup yields CDR1 SNHLY and CDR2 FYNNEI. Losses at the gene ends were 6 bases for V and 3 bases for J; bases not matched to a gene: 7. This CDR3 has 14 amino acids.